The rows below give T cell receptor beta chains drawn from one sample of a study of regulatory and conventional T cells in RAG deficiency. The method was immunoSEQ multiplex PCR; TCRdb's version includes in-frame clones alone and lacks a portion of them. The sample carries some 30,000 clones, approximately 89% recorded once. This sample was also put to use in a study of regulatory T cells.

The sample consisted of CD8+ T cells sorted from blood. All receptors derive from a human donor in good health. Both conserved end residues are part of each CDR3. The D gene is left open where the match is weak. Size values are once, few and many counts, or a class for expanded clones, and some rows have none.

j_call: TRBJ1-2; d_call: .; clone_size: few; v_call: TRBV14; cdr3_nt: TGTGCCAGCAGCCTTACCACAGCCTACTATGGCTACACCTTC; cdr3_aa: CASSLTTAYYGYTF
j_call: TRBJ1-2; d_call: .; clone_size: .; v_call: TRBV25-1; cdr3_nt: TGTGCCAGCAGTGAATTAGATGGCTACACCTTC; cdr3_aa: CASSELDGYTF
j_call: TRBJ1-2; d_call: TRBD1; clone_size: .; v_call: TRBV11-2; cdr3_nt: TGTGCCAGCAGCCCCACGCGGGACAGGCCTTTCTATGGCTACACCTTC; cdr3_aa: CASSPTRDRPFYGYTF
j_call: TRBJ1-1; d_call: TRBD1; clone_size: once; v_call: TRBV5-1; cdr3_nt: TGCGCCAGCAGCTCCGGGACAGGGACCATCAACACTGAAGCTTTCTTT; cdr3_aa: CASSSGTGTINTEAFF
j_call: TRBJ2-7; d_call: TRBD1; clone_size: .; v_call: TRBV27; cdr3_nt: TGTGCCAGCAGTCTGTCGACAGGGCAACACGAGCAGTACTTC; cdr3_aa: CASSLSTGQHEQYF
j_call: TRBJ2-2; d_call: TRBD1; clone_size: .; v_call: TRBV28; cdr3_nt: TGTGCCAGCAGTCGTGCAGGGGGAACCGGGGAGCTGTTTTTT; cdr3_aa: CASSRAGGTGELFF
j_call: TRBJ1-1; d_call: TRBD1; clone_size: .; v_call: TRBV28; cdr3_nt: TGTGCCAGCAGTCGACAGGGTGGCCGGAACACTGAAGCTTTCTTT; cdr3_aa: CASSRQGGRNTEAFF
j_call: TRBJ1-1; d_call: .; clone_size: .; v_call: TRBV5-6; cdr3_nt: TGTGCCAGCAGCTTGGGGCGGTTGACTGAAGCTTTCTTT; cdr3_aa: CASSLGRLTEAFF
j_call: TRBJ2-1; d_call: .; clone_size: .; v_call: TRBV6-5; cdr3_nt: TGTGCCAGCAGTTCCCCTCGCGGGGGCTCTTACAATGAGCAGTTCTTC; cdr3_aa: CASSSPRGGSYNEQFF
j_call: TRBJ2-1; d_call: TRBD2; clone_size: .; v_call: TRBV6-1; cdr3_nt: TGTGCCAGCAGTTCGCTAGCGGGAGCTGTCGGTGAGCAGTTCTTC; cdr3_aa: CASSSLAGAVGEQFF
j_call: TRBJ2-1; d_call: TRBD2; clone_size: .; v_call: TRBV5-8; cdr3_nt: TGTGCCAGCAGCAAAGGGATACTAGCGGCCCCCCGGGCGCAGTTCTTC; cdr3_aa: CASSKGILAAPRAQFF
j_call: TRBJ1-2; d_call: .; clone_size: .; v_call: TRBV6-1; cdr3_nt: TGTGCCAGCAGTGACGGTTGGGGAAAAACTAACTATGGCTACACCTTC; cdr3_aa: CASSDGWGKTNYGYTF
j_call: TRBJ1-3; d_call: .; clone_size: once; v_call: TRBV7-6; cdr3_nt: TGTGCCAGCAGTCCCAACGTCGGGGGTAGCTCTGGAAACACCATATATTTT; cdr3_aa: CASSPNVGGSSGNTIYF
j_call: TRBJ1-1; d_call: .; clone_size: .; v_call: TRBV10-1; cdr3_nt: TGCGCCAGCAGGGGGCGGGGGTTGAACACTGAAGCTTTCTTT; cdr3_aa: CASRGRGLNTEAFF
j_call: TRBJ1-2; d_call: .; clone_size: .; v_call: TRBV2; cdr3_nt: TGTGCCAGCAGATTTCCCTATGGCTACACCTTC; cdr3_aa: CASRFPYGYTF
j_call: TRBJ2-5; d_call: TRBD1; clone_size: .; v_call: TRBV7-8; cdr3_nt: TGTGCCAGCAGCTCGGGACAGGGGGGCGAGACCCAGTACTTC; cdr3_aa: CASSSGQGGETQYF
j_call: TRBJ1-2; d_call: TRBD1; clone_size: .; v_call: TRBV11-2; cdr3_nt: TGTGCCAGCAGCAAAACAGGGGAAGCTAACTATGGCTACACCTTC; cdr3_aa: CASSKTGEANYGYTF
j_call: TRBJ2-5; d_call: .; clone_size: .; v_call: TRBV27; cdr3_nt: TGTGCCAGCAGTTCAGGAAGAGAGACCCAGTACTTC; cdr3_aa: CASSSGRETQYF
j_call: TRBJ2-1; d_call: TRBD1; clone_size: .; v_call: TRBV25-1; cdr3_nt: TGTGCCAGCAGTGCTTCTCCGGGACAGGGGGGGGATGAGCAGTTCTTC; cdr3_aa: CASSASPGQGGDEQFF
j_call: TRBJ1-1; d_call: TRBD1; clone_size: .; v_call: TRBV6-5; cdr3_nt: TGTGCCAGCAGGCCCGGGACAGGGAACACTGAAGCTTTCTTT; cdr3_aa: CASRPGTGNTEAFF
j_call: TRBJ1-1; d_call: .; clone_size: .; v_call: TRBV28; cdr3_nt: TGTGCCAGCAGTTCCTACATGAACACTGAAGCTTTCTTT; cdr3_aa: CASSSYMNTEAFF
j_call: TRBJ2-1; d_call: .; clone_size: few; v_call: TRBV9; cdr3_nt: TGTGCCAGCAGCGTAGGAGGGGGGTTGAATGAGCAGTTCTTC; cdr3_aa: CASSVGGGLNEQFF
j_call: TRBJ1-3; d_call: .; clone_size: .; v_call: TRBV6-1; cdr3_nt: TGTGCCAGCATAAGAGTCTCTGGAAACACCATATATTTT; cdr3_aa: CASIRVSGNTIYF
j_call: TRBJ2-5; d_call: .; clone_size: .; v_call: TRBV28; cdr3_nt: TGTGCCAGCAGTTGGACTAACCCACAAGAGACCCAGTACTTC; cdr3_aa: CASSWTNPQETQYF
j_call: TRBJ1-6; d_call: .; clone_size: .; v_call: TRBV25-1; cdr3_nt: TGTGCCAGCAGTGACCAGGGACTAAATTCACCCCTCCACTTT; cdr3_aa: CASSDQGLNSPLHF
j_call: TRBJ2-7; d_call: TRBD1; clone_size: .; v_call: TRBV30; cdr3_nt: TGTGCCTCGACCCCTGGACAGGCCTACGAGCAGTACTTC; cdr3_aa: CASTPGQAYEQYF
j_call: TRBJ1-4; d_call: TRBD1; clone_size: .; v_call: TRBV6-6; cdr3_nt: TGTGCCAGCACCGGGACAGAGAATGAAAAACTGTTTTTT; cdr3_aa: CASTGTENEKLFF
j_call: TRBJ2-1; d_call: TRBD1; clone_size: .; v_call: TRBV7-6; cdr3_nt: TGTGCCAGCAGCTTTAGACAGGGGGATGAGCAGTTCTTC; cdr3_aa: CASSFRQGDEQFF
j_call: TRBJ1-1; d_call: .; clone_size: .; v_call: TRBV6-5; cdr3_nt: TGTGCTTCCCACCGGGACCTGGTCACTGAAGCTTTCTTT; cdr3_aa: CASHRDLVTEAFF
j_call: TRBJ1-2; d_call: .; clone_size: .; v_call: TRBV5-6; cdr3_nt: TGTGCCAGCAGCCCCGGTAGGGGCTATGGCTACACCTTC; cdr3_aa: CASSPGRGYGYTF
j_call: TRBJ2-1; d_call: TRBD1; clone_size: .; v_call: TRBV5-6; cdr3_nt: TGTGCCAGCAGCTTCGAGACAGGGGGCCCCTACAATGAGCAGTTCTTC; cdr3_aa: CASSFETGGPYNEQFF
j_call: TRBJ2-1; d_call: .; clone_size: .; v_call: TRBV2; cdr3_nt: TGTGCCAGCAGCCCCCGGACGTACAATGAGCAGTTCTTC; cdr3_aa: CASSPRTYNEQFF
j_call: TRBJ2-6; d_call: .; clone_size: once; v_call: TRBV29-1; cdr3_nt: TGCAGCGTAAGGGGTACAGCTGGAGCCAACGTCCTGACTTTC; cdr3_aa: CSVRGTAGANVLTF
j_call: TRBJ1-5; d_call: .; clone_size: .; v_call: TRBV4-2; cdr3_nt: TGTGCCAGCAGCCCATCCTCGGGGGGAAGGAGCAATCAGCCCCAGCATTTT; cdr3_aa: CASSPSSGGRSNQPQHF
j_call: TRBJ2-3; d_call: .; clone_size: .; v_call: TRBV28; cdr3_nt: TGTGCCACCTTTAAGCGGAGCACAGATACGCAGTATTTT; cdr3_aa: CATFKRSTDTQYF
j_call: TRBJ2-7; d_call: .; clone_size: .; v_call: TRBV4-1; cdr3_nt: TGCGCCAGCAGCCAATCCCCCGACACCGCATTAATCTACGAGCAGTACTTC; cdr3_aa: CASSQSPDTALIYEQYF
j_call: TRBJ2-7; d_call: .; clone_size: .; v_call: TRBV18; cdr3_nt: TGTGCCAGCTCTCCAGACTCTCTACTTGAGCAGTACTTC; cdr3_aa: CASSPDSLLEQYF
j_call: TRBJ1-6; d_call: .; clone_size: .; v_call: TRBV18; cdr3_nt: TGTGCCAGCTCACCGATCAGGGAGAATTCACCCCTCCACTTT; cdr3_aa: CASSPIRENSPLHF
j_call: TRBJ2-2; d_call: .; clone_size: .; v_call: TRBV30; cdr3_nt: TGTGCCTGGAGTATGGGGGCCGCCGGGGAGCTGTTTTTT; cdr3_aa: CAWSMGAAGELFF
j_call: TRBJ2-1; d_call: TRBD2; clone_size: once; v_call: TRBV10-3; cdr3_nt: TGTGCCATCAGTGAGCCCCCCCGCGGGAGGTTTAGAAATGAGCAGTTCTTC; cdr3_aa: CAISEPPRGRFRNEQFF
j_call: TRBJ1-1; d_call: .; clone_size: .; v_call: TRBV5-6; cdr3_nt: TGTGCCAGCCGGCTCATGAACACTGAAGCTTTCTTT; cdr3_aa: CASRLMNTEAFF
j_call: TRBJ1-6; d_call: .; clone_size: .; v_call: TRBV5-5; cdr3_nt: TGTGCCAGCAGCTTGGAGGTGACCCCACCCCTCCACTTT; cdr3_aa: CASSLEVTPPLHF
j_call: TRBJ1-6; d_call: TRBD1; clone_size: .; v_call: TRBV5-6; cdr3_nt: TGTGCCAGCAGCTCGACGGGGACAGTAAATAATTCACCCCTCCACTTT; cdr3_aa: CASSSTGTVNNSPLHF
j_call: TRBJ2-2; d_call: .; clone_size: .; v_call: TRBV29-1; cdr3_nt: TGCAGCGTTTCGGCCTGGGGCTCCGGGGAGCTGTTTTTT; cdr3_aa: CSVSAWGSGELFF
j_call: TRBJ1-1; d_call: .; clone_size: .; v_call: TRBV6-1; cdr3_nt: TGTGCCAGCAGTGGAACAAGAGGCACTGAAGCTTTCTTT; cdr3_aa: CASSGTRGTEAFF